These 25 T cell receptor beta chains originate from one sample sequenced in a study of regulatory T cells in long-lasting Graves disease (dated by TCRdb to about 2021). Per the publication, the time point label means: newly diagnosed GD, antithyroid drugs for less than 3 months. For both TCR sequencing and RNA sequencing, RNA was extracted from PBMCs in TRIzol. Library construction relied on multiplex PCR. Sequencing relied on an Illumina HiSeq 4000. TCR beta libraries were built with iRepertoire HTBI primers and Arm-PCR amplification of CDR3 regions. The public reads were reprocessed in TCRdb via fastp at Q25 and MiXCR, keeping in-frame beta chains. Each record represents a unique CDR3 protein, reported with the most common genes and DNA among its rows. This sample holds hundreds of thousands of distinct CDR3 sequences; around 15% were observed only once. Clones ranked in the top ten supply more than 15% of the sample.

These data were also filed under a second study, of T cells in Graves' hyperthyroidism and ophthalmopathy.

Sequenced here: peripheral blood mononuclear cells (PBMCs), sampled at new diagnosis, from a patient treated with antithyroid drugs. Receptors originate from a woman in her 30s with Graves disease. Donor details come from another sample of the same person, matched by shared clones.

This clonotype was counted a single time. The chain carries TRBV6-2 or TRBV6-3 and TRBJ2-7; 8 bases align to TRBD1. Germline lookup yields CDR1 MNHEY and CDR2 SVGEGT. This CDR3 is 14 amino acids long. V gave up 7 bases and J gave up 5 bases; unmatched junction bases: 10. CDR3 bases: TGTGCCAGCACAGCCGGGACAGGATCCCACGAGCAGTACTTC. Translating gives CASTAGTGSHEQYF.

In its sample, this clonotype was seen a few times. V and J are TRBV9 and TRBJ2-3, with TRBD1 as a possible D gene (6 bases). The CDR3 loop spans 14 amino acids. Germline values: CDR1 SGDLS, CDR2 YYNGEE. V was cut by 2 bases and J by 2 bases, with 9 bases left in between. The CDR3 loop reads CASSVRQVTDTQYF. CDR3 coding DNA: TGTGCCAGCAGCGTCCGACAGGTCACAGATACGCAGTATTTT.

V usage is TRBV10-3 and J usage is TRBJ2-3, with D hard to call. From germline, CDR1 is ENHRY and CDR2 SYGVKD. The CDR3 is 13 amino acids. V was cut by 10 bases and J by 3 bases, with 14 bases left in between. The CDR3 sequence: CATAWTDTDTQYF. The CDR3 coding sequence is TGTGCCACGGCCTGGACGGATACAGATACGCAGTATTTT.

This clonotype was recorded a few times. This could be a read error, since a much larger clone is one nucleotide away. In this CDR3 the conserved last residue, phenylalanine or tryptophan, is missing, so a read error is likely. This chain links TRBV5-1 with TRBJ1-1, with no clear D. The CDR3 spans 15 residues. CDR1 and CDR2 (germline): SGHRS, YFSETQ. V was pared by 0 bases and J by 3 bases, with 12 bases between. The CDR3 loop is CASSLGPLGDTEAFL. The CDR3 nucleotides read TGCGCCAGCAGCTTGGGCCCGCTTGGGGACACTGAAGCTTTCCTT.

On this clonotype itself: One junction end disagrees with the germline gene, perhaps due to a read error. The chain uses TRBV20-1 and TRBJ2-4; D not certain. The tail of the sequence fits TRBJ2-7 better, so the J call may be wrong. CDR1 is DFQATT, CDR2 SNEGSKA, per germline (reference sequence). This CDR3 has 14 amino acids. CDR3 sequence (DNA): TGCAGTGCTAGGCGAGCAGTCAACTCCCACGAGCAGTACTTC. Protein sequence: CSARRAVNSHEQYF.

This clonotype was seen at least ten times. J is TRBJ2-7 and V is TRBV20-1, with a tentative D call TRBD1 (6 bases). CDR3 length: 12 amino acids. Germline CDR1 reads DFQATT; CDR2 reads SNEGSKA (reference sequence). The chain's CDR3 is CSPQGPTYEQYF. The CDR3 DNA follows: TGCAGCCCACAGGGTCCCACCTACGAGCAGTACTTC.

The table lists this clonotype with a few counts. The chain combines TRBV19 with TRBJ2-2, with 11 bases lining up with TRBD1. Germline V gene sequence: CDR1 LNHDA, CDR2 SQIVND (reference sequence). The J segment lost 6 bases and the V segment lost 3 bases, leaving 6 bases of the junction unmatched. CDR3 length equals 16 residues. This chain's CDR3 is CASSIFPGQGAGELFF. The DNA for the CDR3 is TGTGCCAGTAGTATCTTCCCGGGACAGGGGGCCGGGGAGCTGTTTTTT.

This clonotype was counted at least ten times. The J gene is TRBJ2-5, the V gene TRBV3-1; possibly TRBD2 for D (5 bases). This CDR3 has 11 amino acids. Germline values: CDR1 LGHDT, CDR2 YNNKEL (reference sequence). Trimming shortened V by 3 bases and J by 7 bases, and 6 bases separated the two germline ends. CDR3: CASSHRGTQYF. Here the CDR3 DNA reads TGTGCCAGCAGCCACCGGGGGACCCAGTACTTC.

This CDR3 reads CATSDPDSLQGDIQYF. The CDR3 DNA reads as TGTGCCACCAGTGATCCAGATAGTCTGCAGGGAGACATTCAGTACTTC. The V call is TRBV24-1, the J call TRBJ2-4, with D perhaps being TRBD1 or TRBD2 (5 bases each). The V gene lost 3 bases and the J gene lost 8 bases, with 19 bases spanning the gap. Germline V gives CDR1 KGHDR, CDR2 SFDVKD. The CDR3 runs to 16 residues.

This clonotype was counted ten times or more. The chain couples TRBV3-1 to TRBJ1-2; 7 bases align to TRBD1. Germline assignment: CDR1 LGHDT and CDR2 YNNKEL (reference sequence). The CDR3 runs to 16 residues. V shed 3 bases, J shed 5 bases, and the junction held 12 bases outside the gene matches. DNA of the CDR3: TGTGCCAGCAGCCACGGCCAGAGACAGGGTCCTTATGGCTACACCTTC. Translation gives CASSHGQRQGPYGYTF.

This clonotype was detected many times. The chain has TRBV6-5 and TRBJ2-7, with 7 bases matching TRBD1. The germline V gene encodes CDR1 MNHEY and CDR2 SVGAGI. Trimming removed 0 bases from V and 1 base from J; junction bases left unmatched: 6. The CDR3 runs to 16 residues. The chain's CDR3 is CASSYSDREPSYEQYF. CDR3 nucleotide sequence: TGTGCCAGCAGTTACTCCGACAGGGAACCATCCTACGAGCAGTACTTC.

This clonotype was seen at least ten times. This chain connects TRBV10-2 to TRBJ1-5; TRBD1 might be the D (6 bases). CDR3 length equals 12 residues. Germline lookup yields CDR1 WSHSY and CDR2 SAAADI. The ends were cut back, 7 bases at V and 2 bases at J, with 6 bases in the middle. CDR3 in amino acids: CASTGGNQPQHF. DNA for the CDR3: TGCGCCAGCACAGGGGGCAATCAGCCCCAGCATTTT.

The rearrangement uses TRBV6-2 or TRBV6-3 and TRBJ2-7; no definite D call. CDR3 size: 14 residues. Trimming removed 5 bases from V and 2 bases from J, with 13 bases in between. The germline CDR1 and CDR2 sequences are MNHEY and SVGEGT. CDR3 in amino acids: CASSDLGSTYEQYF. The CDR3 DNA reads TGTGCCAGCAGTGACTTAGGATCTACCTACGAGCAGTACTTC.

This clonotype was detected a few times. The rearrangement uses TRBV11-2 and TRBJ2-7; 8 positions agree with TRBD2. CDR3 size: 17 residues. Germline V gene sequence: CDR1 SGHAT, CDR2 FQNNGV. Trimming cost V 6 bases and J 3 bases; bases outside gene matches: 16. CDR3 in DNA: TGTGCCAGCAGTCAAAGGGGGACTAGTAGGTCCGGCTACGAGCAGTACTTC. It yields the protein CASSQRGTSRSGYEQYF.

This clonotype has ten or more counts. The rearrangement joins TRBV28 to TRBJ1-2, with 7 bases matching TRBD1. The J segment lost 7 bases and the V segment lost 6 bases, leaving 11 bases of the junction unmatched. The CDR3 runs to 14 residues. Germline V lookup: CDR1 MDHEN, CDR2 SYDVKM. The CDR3 sequence: CASRPRGRESGYTF. DNA of the CDR3: TGTGCCAGCAGACCTAGGGGGCGCGAAAGTGGCTACACCTTC.

The chain combines TRBV7-6 with TRBJ2-1, with D perhaps assigned TRBD1 or TRBD2 (5 bases each). V lost 5 bases to trimming and J lost 7 bases, with 15 bases between them. The CDR3 contains 14 residues. The germline gives CDR1 SGHVS, CDR2 FNYEAQ. This chain's CDR3 is CASSKGPSRNEQFF. CDR3 in DNA: TGTGCCAGCAGCAAGGGACCGTCTCGGAATGAGCAGTTCTTC.

As for this clonotype: A much larger clone lies one base from this, so it may be a read error. This likely comes from a read error, as the CDR3 has no conserved phenylalanine or tryptophan at its end. The chain uses TRBV6-1 and TRBJ1-5, with D uncertain. Germline CDR1 is MNHNS and CDR2 is SASEGT. CDR3 length equals 11 residues. V shed 5 bases and J shed 12 bases, with 11 bases lying between them. CDR3 region: CASSLAGYQHL. CDR3 sequence (DNA): TGTGCCAGCAGTCTCGCCGGTTACCAGCATCTT.

In regard to this clonotype: This sequence is one base from a far larger clone and is likely a read error. The chain has TRBV6-1 and TRBJ2-1; 9 bases are shared with TRBD2. J lost 3 bases, V lost 6 bases, and 6 bases had no gene match. The CDR3 is 15 residues long. CDR1 is MNHNS, CDR2 SASEGT, per germline. Here the CDR3 reads CASSNLAGNYNEQFF. The CDR3 nucleotides are TGTGCCAGCAGCAATCTAGCGGGAAACTACAATGAGCAGTTCTTC.

To note about this clonotype: A junction end diverges from the germline sequence, so it may reflect a read error. The chain combines TRBV10-3 with TRBJ2-3; D ambiguous. There are 13 residues in the CDR3. Germline V gives CDR1 ENHRY, CDR2 SYGVKD. The CDR3: CASSYVVTDTQYF. The CDR3 DNA reads as TGTGCCAGCAGTTACGTTGTCACAGATACGCAGTATTTT.

As concerns this clonotype: This sequence may be a read error, since a much larger clone differs from it by one base. This sequence joins TRBV13 and TRBJ1-4; D ambiguous. This CDR3 has 12 residues. Germline V gene lookup returns CDR1 PRHDT and CDR2 FYEKMQ (reference sequence). CDR3 loop: CTSSVGIEKLFF. The CDR3 DNA is TGTACCAGCAGCGTAGGCATTGAAAAACTGTTTTTT.

This clonotype was counted at least ten times. The chain employs TRBV28 and TRBJ1-2; 8 bases align to TRBD1. After removal of 4 bases from V and 4 bases from J, the junction contained 5 bases not matched to a gene. This CDR3 has 14 residues. CDR1 MDHEN and CDR2 SYDVKM come from the germline V gene. CDR3: CASSSDRVSYGYTF. The DNA for the CDR3 is TGTGCCAGCAGTTCGGACAGGGTCTCCTATGGCTACACCTTC.

This clonotype was observed a handful of times. This sequence joins TRBV6-2 or TRBV6-3 and TRBJ2-3; no definite D call. The CDR3 covers 15 residues. CDR1 MNHEY and CDR2 SVGEGT come from the germline V gene. Trimming removed 6 bases from V and 1 base from J, with 14 bases in between. CDR3 nucleotides: TGTGCCAGCAGCGAATCAGGTTGGGGCACAGATACGCAGTATTTT. Protein product: CASSESGWGTDTQYF.

This clonotype has more than one count but fewer than ten. The chain links TRBV7-2 to TRBJ2-4, with 9 bases identical to TRBD1. This CDR3 spans 15 amino acids. The V gene's germline CDR1 is SGHTA and CDR2 FQGNSA. V dropped 4 bases and J dropped 4; count of bases not matched to a gene: 5. The CDR3 bases are TGTGCCAGCAGCTCACCCGGGACAGGGAAAAACATTCAGTACTTC. Encoded protein: CASSSPGTGKNIQYF.

Only a few counts were recorded for this clonotype. The V gene is TRBV24-1, the J gene TRBJ2-3; TRBD2 matches at 10 bases. The CDR3 covers 16 residues. CDR1 is KGHDR, CDR2 SFDVKD, per germline. V lost 2 bases and J lost 2; bases outside the gene matches: 3. CDR3 bases: TGTGCCACCAGTGATTCACTAGCGGGGCTCACAGATACGCAGTATTTT. It translates to CATSDSLAGLTDTQYF.

A few counts support this clonotype. This chain joins TRBV28 and TRBJ2-1; 8 bases are shared with TRBD2. CDR3 length: 13 residues. Unmatched junction bases numbered 8, after V lost 6 bases and J lost 10 bases. Germline CDR1 reads MDHEN; CDR2 reads SYDVKM. The CDR3 coding sequence is TGTGCCAGCAGGGGACTAGTCATGGGAGAGCAGTTCTTC. Amino acids: CASRGLVMGEQFF.